The T cell receptor (beta chain) under discussion was sequenced for a study of T cells after yellow fever vaccination. Per the germline V gene, CDR1 is MGHRA and CDR2 is YSYEKL. Trimming took 4 bases from V and 2 from J, leaving 12 bases between them. The CDR3 is 14 residues long. TCRdb processed the 5' RACE reads anew with MiXCR; each CDR3 protein has one entry. The sample carries roughly 310,000 distinct CDR3 sequences, more than 8.5% recorded once. The TCR was taken from a man in his late teens or twenties who received the YFV17D yellow fever vaccine. The chain recombines TRBV4-1 with TRBJ2-7, with no clear D. The source was PBMCs, collected on the day of the first yellow fever vaccination. CDR3 nucleotide sequence: TGCGCCAGCAGCCGTTTTCCAACCCCCTACGAGCAGTACTTC. Translated, it gives CASSRFPTPYEQYF.